Listed below are T cell receptor beta chains from one sample, sequenced in a study of shared clonotypes between healthy human individuals. Produced via immunoSEQ multiplex PCR; TCRdb's table is partial and in-frame only. Of roughly 200,000 clones in the sample, 65% to 80% are singletons; the top ten hold about 9.4%. The specimen was memory CD4+ T cells sorted from blood. These TCRs come from a man under 40 in good health. The CDR3 runs from the conserved cysteine through the conserved F or W. Fields, in order: CDR3 length, V gene, clone size, D gene, J gene, CDR3 protein, CDR3 DNA. D genes are given only for firm matches. Size is omitted from some rows. Given values are once, few, many or a class for expanded clones.

>14|TRBV5-1|-|-|TRBJ2-4
CASSLDPGLNIQYF
TGCGCCAGCAGCTTGGACCCAGGGCTAAACATTCAGTACTTC
>14|TRBV11-3|-|-|TRBJ1-1
CASSFGTYDTEAFF
TGTGCCAGCAGCTTCGGAACTTACGACACTGAAGCTTTCTTT
>13|TRBV19|-|TRBD1|TRBJ2-3
CASRTGGVDTQYF
TGTGCCAGTCGGACAGGGGGCGTGGATACGCAGTATTTT
>13|TRBV6-4|-|-|TRBJ2-1
CASSLGAYNEQFF
TGTGCCAGCAGCTTAGGAGCTTACAATGAGCAGTTCTTC
>15|TRBV5-1|-|-|TRBJ2-3
CASSLPDTYTDTQYF
TGCGCCAGCAGCTTACCTGACACCTACACAGATACGCAGTATTTT
>15|TRBV7-9|-|TRBD1|TRBJ2-7
CASSSAGTGHREQYF
TGTGCCAGCAGTTCCGCCGGGACAGGACATCGTGAGCAGTACTTC
>13|TRBV29-1|-|TRBD2|TRBJ2-7
CSASTSGVDEQYF
TGCAGCGCCTCGACTAGCGGGGTCGACGAGCAGTACTTC
>16|TRBV27|-|-|TRBJ2-3
CASSFRQRASTDTQYF
TGTGCCAGCAGTTTCCGCCAGCGAGCTAGCACAGATACGCAGTATTTT
>15|TRBV18|-|TRBD1|TRBJ2-5
CASSRQGAGQETQYF
TGTGCCAGCTCCCGACAGGGGGCGGGGCAAGAGACCCAGTACTTC
>16|TRBV27|-|-|TRBJ2-7
CASSFRPPEKAYEQYF
TGTGCCAGCAGTTTTCGCCCCCCCGAGAAGGCCTACGAGCAGTACTTC
>14|TRBV7-2|-|-|TRBJ1-2
CASSAYTGLDGYTF
TGTGCCAGCAGCGCCTATACAGGGTTGGATGGCTACACCTTC
>12|TRBV28|-|-|TRBJ1-4
CASNVVNEKLFF
TGTGCCAGCAACGTCGTGAATGAAAAACTGTTTTTT
>17|TRBV5-8|few|TRBD2|TRBJ2-1
CASSLVVRLAGAGEQFF
TGTGCCAGCAGCTTGGTTGTGAGACTAGCGGGAGCCGGTGAGCAGTTCTTC
>15|TRBV28|-|-|TRBJ1-2
CASSSGPSVVYGYTF
TGTGCCAGCAGTTCAGGTCCCTCCGTGGTCTATGGCTACACCTTC
>15|TRBV11-2|once|-|TRBJ2-7
CASSSSGWFSYEQYF
TGTGCCAGCAGCTCCTCAGGGTGGTTTTCCTACGAGCAGTACTTC
>15|TRBV5-1|-|-|TRBJ2-2
CASSSGQGFGGELFF
TGCGCCAGCAGCTCCGGCCAGGGGTTTGGCGGGGAGCTGTTTTTT
>16|TRBV7-2|-|TRBD2|TRBJ2-7
CASSLWAGRAFYEQYF
TGTGCCAGCAGCTTATGGGCCGGGAGGGCCTTTTACGAGCAGTACTTC
>11|TRBV2|-|-|TRBJ2-7
CASSEGYEQYF
TGTGCCAGCAGTGAAGGCTACGAGCAGTACTTC
>17|TRBV9|-|TRBD1|TRBJ2-1
CASSVALTGQGSHEQFF
TGTGCCAGCAGCGTAGCCCTAACGGGACAGGGTAGCCATGAGCAGTTCTTC
>13|TRBV30|few|TRBD2|TRBJ2-1
CAWRAGGPGEQFF
TGTGCCTGGAGAGCGGGAGGGCCTGGTGAGCAGTTCTTC